The 24 T cell receptor beta chains listed next were all sequenced from one sample in a study of cytomegalovirus exposure and HLA in healthy donors. Profiled with immunoSEQ multiplex PCR; TCRdb holds only in-frame clones, not every one. Of under 400,000 clones in the sample, around 86% were seen once. Sequenced material: PBMCs. The receptors were gathered from a young woman in good health and CMV-seronegative.

J is TRBJ2-7 and V is TRBV9; 10 bases fit TRBD1. The J segment lost 3 bases and the V segment lost 3 bases, leaving 6 bases of the junction unmatched. This CDR3 region has 15 residues. Germline CDR1 is SGDLS and CDR2 is YYNGEE. The CDR3 spells CASSAQGQGIYEQYF. The CDR3 DNA reads as TGTGCCAGCAGCGCCCAGGGACAGGGGATCTACGAGCAGTACTTC.

This rearrangement joins TRBV27 to TRBJ2-1; 10 bases fit TRBD1. CDR3 size: 13 residues. Germline CDR1 reads MNHEY; CDR2 reads SMNVEV (reference sequence). V shed 2 bases, J shed 14 bases, and the junction held 6 bases outside the gene matches. The CDR3: CASSLGPGTGEFF. In nucleotides, the CDR3 is TGTGCCAGCAGTTTAGGTCCCGGGACAGGGGAGTTCTTC.

The chain joins TRBV4-1 to TRBJ1-2; TRBD1 matches at 12 bases. CDR1 is MGHRA, CDR2 YSYEKL, per germline. V lost 4 bases to trimming and J lost 6 bases; unmatched junction nucleotides: 9. The length of the CDR3 is 16 residues. CDR3 DNA: TGCGCCAGCAGCCGCGGACCGGGACAGGGGGCTCATGGCTACACCTTC. Translation gives CASSRGPGQGAHGYTF.

The chain has TRBV29-1 and TRBJ2-1; TRBD1 matches 8 bases. The CDR3 contains 14 residues. V shed 5 bases, J shed 0 bases, and the junction held 3 bases outside the gene matches. CDR1 is SQVTM, CDR2 ANQGSEA, per germline. CDR3 in amino acids: CSVRGQGSYNEQFF. The DNA for the CDR3 is TGCAGCGTTCGCGGACAGGGCTCCTACAATGAGCAGTTCTTC.

The rearrangement joins TRBV28 to TRBJ2-7, with 9 bases lining up with TRBD1. This CDR3 contains 15 residues. Germline CDR1 reads MDHEN; CDR2 reads SYDVKM. J was trimmed by 2 bases and V by 5 bases; bases with no gene match: 7. The CDR3, as DNA: TGTGCCAGCAGTGGCCGGGACAGGGAAGCCTACGAGCAGTACTTC. It codes for CASSGRDREAYEQYF. The variable domain in full, with the rest retrieved from reference TRBV28 and TRBJ2-7, is DVKVTQSSRYLVKRTGEKVFLECVQDMDHENMFWYRQDPGLGLRLIYFSYDVKMKEKGDIPEGYSVSREKKERFSLILESASTNQTSMYLCASSGRDREAYEQYFGPGTRLTVT.

This chain joins TRBV2 and TRBJ2-1; 8 bases match TRBD2. V shed 5 bases and J 1 base; nucleotides not matched to a gene: 10. Germline V gives CDR1 SNHLY, CDR2 FYNNEI. The CDR3 sequence is 17 residues long. The CDR3: CASSSRVAGPSYNEQFF. DNA of the CDR3: TGTGCCAGCAGTAGTAGGGTAGCGGGGCCTTCCTACAATGAGCAGTTCTTC.

V usage is TRBV27 and J usage is TRBJ2-7, with TRBD1 as a possible D gene (6 bases). The CDR3 consists of 14 residues. The V gene's germline CDR1 is MNHEY and CDR2 SMNVEV (reference sequence). V lost 5 bases, J lost 5 bases, and 16 bases lay in between. CDR3 loop: CASSQQGWVHEQYF. Written as DNA, the CDR3 is TGTGCCAGCAGTCAACAGGGTTGGGTCCACGAGCAGTACTTC.

The chain combines TRBV19 with TRBJ2-7, with 9 bases aligning to TRBD2. The CDR3 totals 15 residues. The V gene's germline CDR1 is LNHDA and CDR2 SQIVND (reference sequence). The junction had 9 bases not matched to a gene; V was cut back by 5 bases and J by 4 bases. The CDR3, as DNA: TGTGCCAGTAGTTTAATAGCGGGAGTTCTGTACGAGCAGTACTTC. Residues: CASSLIAGVLYEQYF.

V is TRBV28 and J is TRBJ1-5, with TRBD1 matching over 9 bases. The germline CDR1 and CDR2 sequences are MDHEN and SYDVKM. The J segment lost 6 bases and the V segment lost 6 bases, leaving 12 bases of the junction unmatched. The CDR3 length is 16 residues. CDR3 sequence reads: CASRPPIQGAGQPQHF. The CDR3 nucleotides read TGTGCCAGCAGGCCCCCTATACAGGGGGCAGGTCAGCCCCAGCATTTT. The full variable domain, its missing parts supplied by reference TRBV28 and TRBJ1-5, is DVKVTQSSRYLVKRTGEKVFLECVQDMDHENMFWYRQDPGLGLRLIYFSYDVKMKEKGDIPEGYSVSREKKERFSLILESASTNQTSMYLCASRPPIQGAGQPQHFGDGTRLSIL.

In this sample, this clone turned up once. The chain recombines TRBV15 with TRBJ2-3, with 8 bases aligning to TRBD1. From germline, CDR1 is LNHNV and CDR2 YYDKDF (reference sequence). This CDR3 is built from 15 residues. The ends lost 0 bases at V and 8 bases at J; junction bases unmatched: 7. CDR3 in amino acids: CATSRDGQGGGTQYF. In nucleotides, the CDR3 is TGTGCCACCAGCAGAGATGGACAGGGAGGAGGTACGCAGTATTTT.

V and J are TRBV5-1 and TRBJ1-3; 8 bases agree with TRBD1. This CDR3 has 16 amino acids. After removal of 4 bases from V and 2 bases from J, the junction contained 8 bases not matched to a gene. The germline V gene has CDR1 SGHRS and CDR2 YFSETQ. The CDR3 DNA follows: TGCGCCAGCAGCACCACGACAGGGGTCACTGGAAACACCATATATTTT. Encoded protein: CASSTTTGVTGNTIYF.

The chain is built from TRBV2 and TRBJ1-1, with 7 bases lining up with TRBD1. CDR1 and CDR2 (germline): SNHLY, FYNNEI. The CDR3 totals 15 residues. With 2 bases clipped from V and 3 bases from J, the junction kept 6 bases outside the gene matches. CDR3: CASSEMSGGHTEAFF. CDR3 DNA sequence: TGTGCCAGCAGTGAAATGTCAGGGGGGCACACTGAAGCTTTCTTT.

The chain employs TRBV4-1 and TRBJ1-3, with D possibly matching TRBD1 (6 bases). Germline V gene data show CDR1 as MGHRA and CDR2 as YSYEKL. Deletions cut 5 bases from V and 0 bases from J, with 14 bases between. The CDR3 spans 16 residues. The CDR3 is CASSSITGRSGNTIYF. CDR3 DNA: TGCGCCAGCAGCTCAATTACAGGGCGCTCTGGAAACACCATATATTTT.

V gene TRBV28 combines with J gene TRBJ1-5; D perhaps matches TRBD1 (6 bases). The CDR3 contains 16 residues. V was clipped by 6 bases and J by 2 bases, with 17 bases between them. CDR1 MDHEN and CDR2 SYDVKM come from the germline V gene. The CDR3, as DNA: TGTGCCAGCAGGCCCCCACATCGGACAGGCAATCAGCCCCAGCATTTT. This sequence encodes CASRPPHRTGNQPQHF.

This clone showed up just a few times. The chain is built from TRBV6-1 and TRBJ2-4; 10 nucleotides agree with TRBD1. This CDR3 region has 16 residues. V shed 1 base, J shed 8 bases, and the junction held 8 bases outside the gene matches. Germline assignment: CDR1 MNHNS and CDR2 SASEGT. The DNA for the CDR3 is TGTGCCAGCAGTGAAGAGGGACAGGGGCCGAGGGACATTCAGTACTTC. This encodes CASSEEGQGPRDIQYF.

This clone was detected once. The CDR3: CASSSPFKGDNEQFF. In DNA form, the CDR3 reads TGTGCCAGCAGCTCTCCTTTCAAGGGAGACAATGAGCAGTTCTTC. The V call is TRBV5-4, the J call TRBJ2-1, with a weak D call TRBD2 (5 bases). Trimming took 3 bases from V and 5 from J, leaving 15 bases between them. This CDR3 is 15 amino acids long. The germline V gene encodes CDR1 SGHNT and CDR2 YYREEE (reference sequence).

The V gene is TRBV7-9, the J gene TRBJ2-3; 9 bases match TRBD1. Germline V lookup: CDR1 SEHNR, CDR2 FQNEAQ (reference sequence). This CDR3 contains 17 residues. J gave up 2 bases and V 5 bases, and 11 bases lay outside the gene matches. This CDR3 is CASSLQGTGPFTDTQYF. Written as DNA, the CDR3 is TGTGCCAGCAGCCTTCAGGGGACAGGGCCGTTCACAGATACGCAGTATTTT.

The rearrangement uses TRBV5-6 and TRBJ2-7; perhaps TRBD1 as D (5 bases). The germline gives CDR1 SGHDT, CDR2 YYEEEE. Between the trimmed V and J ends, which lost 3 bases and 4 bases, there was a span of 11 bases. The CDR3 consists of 13 residues. CDR3 bases: TGTGCCAGCAGCTATACAGGATTATACGAGCAGTACTTC. Amino acid sequence: CASSYTGLYEQYF.

The chain is built from TRBV6-1 and TRBJ2-7, with a weak D call TRBD1 (6 bases). In germline, CDR1 is MNHNS, CDR2 SASEGT. This CDR3 is built from 15 residues. The V and J ends lost 7 bases and 2 bases respectively, with 18 bases between them. As DNA, the CDR3 is TGTGCCAGCACCCCAAGAGGACAGACGGCCTACGAGCAGTACTTC. This gives the protein CASTPRGQTAYEQYF.

This clone was seen just once. V and J are TRBV2 and TRBJ1-5; 9 positions agree with TRBD1. J was trimmed by 3 bases and V by 4 bases; bases with no gene match: 4. The CDR3 is 15 residues long. The germline gives CDR1 SNHLY, CDR2 FYNNEI. CDR3 nucleotides: TGTGCCAGCAGTGGGGACAGGGTCAACAATCAGCCCCAGCATTTT. Translating it yields CASSGDRVNNQPQHF. Full variable domain (outside the CDR3, taken from reference TRBV2 and TRBJ1-5): EPEVTQTPSHQVTQMGQEVILRCVPISNHLYFYWYRQILGQKVEFLVSFYNNEISEKSEIFDDQFSVERPDGSNFTLKIRSTKLEDSAMYFCASSGDRVNNQPQHFGDGTRLSIL.

The chain recombines TRBV28 with TRBJ2-2, with TRBD1 as a possible D gene (6 bases). The CDR3 has 13 residues. The V end was cut by 5 bases, the J end by 17 bases, with 21 bases between. CDR1 and CDR2 from the germline V gene are MDHEN and SYDVKM. The CDR3 loop is CASSPPGVPLGFF. The CDR3, as DNA: TGTGCCAGCAGTCCTCCAGGGGTACCCTTAGGCTTTTTT. Using reference TRBV28 and TRBJ2-2 for the parts outside the CDR3, the full variable domain is DVKVTQSSRYLVKRTGEKVFLECVQDMDHENMFWYRQDPGLGLRLIYFSYDVKMKEKGDIPEGYSVSREKKERFSLILESASTNQTSMYLCASSPPGVPLGFFGEGSRLTVL.

This clone was observed once. The chain joins TRBV28 to TRBJ1-5; the D gene is possibly TRBD1 (6 bases). Germline-derived CDR1 and CDR2 are MDHEN and SYDVKM. The V end lost 7 bases, the J end lost 3 bases, and 13 bases lay between the germline ends. The CDR3 is made up of 14 amino acids. The CDR3 loop reads CASKRDIVNQPQHF. The DNA of the CDR3 is TGTGCCAGCAAGCGGGACATAGTCAATCAGCCCCAGCATTTT. The whole variable domain, filled in from reference TRBV28 and TRBJ1-5, reads DVKVTQSSRYLVKRTGEKVFLECVQDMDHENMFWYRQDPGLGLRLIYFSYDVKMKEKGDIPEGYSVSREKKERFSLILESASTNQTSMYLCASKRDIVNQPQHFGDGTRLSIL.

Only a few counts were recorded for this clone. This sequence joins TRBV2 and TRBJ2-7, with 9 bases that match TRBD2. Germline loops: CDR1 SNHLY, CDR2 FYNNEI. The CDR3 sequence is 13 residues long. The V gene end was trimmed by 3 bases and the J gene end by 4 bases; junction bases not matched to a gene: 1. The CDR3 spells CASSELAGYEQYF. CDR3 nucleotide sequence: TGTGCCAGCAGTGAGCTAGCGGGGTACGAGCAGTACTTC.

The V call is TRBV28, the J call TRBJ1-2; tentative D call: TRBD1 (6 bases). Germline CDR1 and CDR2: MDHEN and SYDVKM. This CDR3 comprises 12 residues. Trimming shortened V by 5 bases and J by 8 bases, and 12 bases separated the two germline ends. The CDR3 spells CASSPQGKGYTF. The CDR3 DNA is TGTGCCAGCAGTCCACAGGGCAAAGGCTACACCTTC.